Presented here are 17 T cell receptor beta chains from one specimen sequenced in a study of Graves' ophthalmopathy and Graves' hyperthyroidism. Transcripts of RNA were the source for amplifying TCR beta CDR3 regions. Second-round multiplex PCR came after first-round RT-PCR with HTBI primers. TCRdb passed the multiplex PCR reads through MiXCR, listing each CDR3 protein once. The table has about 390,000 distinct CDR3 sequences, about 15% seen once. Source material: peripheral blood. The receptors were gathered from an adult woman with stable Graves' hyperthyroidism.

Ten or more counts support this clonotype. The rearrangement uses TRBV12-3 or TRBV12-4 and TRBJ1-2; TRBD1 is a possible D gene (5 bases). The CDR3 has 14 amino acids. V lost 5 bases to trimming and J lost 8 bases, with 18 bases between them. The CDR3 spells CASSPPGSGGGYTF. CDR3 in DNA: TGTGCCAGCAGTCCCCCAGGGTCAGGAGGCGGCTACACCTTC.

This clonotype was seen at least ten times. The chain uses TRBV12-3 or TRBV12-4 and TRBJ1-1, with TRBD1 matching 10 bases. The CDR3 is 14 residues long. The junction had 8 bases not matched to a gene; V was cut back by 8 bases and J by 5 bases. CDR3 sequence reads: CASGLTGGATEAFF. The CDR3, as DNA: TGTGCCAGCGGCTTGACAGGGGGCGCGACTGAAGCTTTCTTT.

This clonotype was picked up many times. CDR3 DNA: TGTGCCACCAGTGCCCTAGAAGATCAGCCCCAGCATTTT. Translated: CATSALEDQPQHF. J is TRBJ1-5 and V is TRBV24-1; D is ambiguous. Germline V gene sequence: CDR1 KGHDR, CDR2 SFDVKD. V was clipped by 5 bases and J by 5 bases, with 9 bases between them. The CDR3 spans 13 residues.

This clonotype was recorded many times. V and J are TRBV5-1 and TRBJ2-4; D perhaps matches TRBD2 (5 bases). The CDR3 has 14 residues. V was cut by 0 bases and J by 5 bases, with 9 bases left in between. CDR1 SGHRS and CDR2 YFSETQ come from the germline V gene. Written as DNA, the CDR3 is TGCGCCAGCAGCTTGGAGCTAGCAGAAAACATTCAGTACTTC. Residues: CASSLELAENIQYF.

The chain recombines TRBV10-2 with TRBJ2-7, with D hard to call. Germline lookup yields CDR1 WSHSY and CDR2 SAAADI. CDR3 size: 14 residues. The V end was cut by 3 bases, the J end by 0 bases, with 9 bases between. CDR3 sequence reads: CASSDGISSYEQYF. The CDR3 nucleotides are TGCGCCAGCAGTGACGGCATAAGCTCCTACGAGCAGTACTTC.

This clonotype was seen a handful of times. The V call is TRBV5-1, the J call TRBJ2-2; TRBD1 agrees at 9 bases. Germline-derived CDR1 and CDR2 are SGHRS and YFSETQ. CDR3 size: 13 residues. The trim removed 7 bases at V and 7 bases at J, leaving 5 bases unmatched. The CDR3 sequence is CASGQGNGGELFF. CDR3 nucleotides: TGCGCCAGCGGACAGGGGAACGGCGGGGAGCTGTTTTTT. Combining the CDR3 with reference TRBV5-1 and TRBJ2-2 gives the whole variable domain KAGVTQTPRYLIKTRGQQVTLSCSPISGHRSVSWYQQTPGQGLQFLFEYFSETQRNKGNFPGRFSGRQFSNSRSEMNVSTLELGDSALYLCASGQGNGGELFFGEGSRLTVL.

The chain uses TRBV3-1 and TRBJ1-3; perhaps TRBD1 as D (5 bases). This CDR3 comprises 16 residues. V was clipped by 0 bases and J by 4 bases, with 13 bases between them. CDR1 and CDR2 from the germline V gene are LGHDT and YNNKEL (reference sequence). CDR3 residues: CASSQEGPRPGNTIYF. Here the CDR3 DNA reads TGTGCCAGCAGCCAAGAGGGACCTCGTCCGGGAAACACCATATATTTT.

This clonotype has at least ten counts. The chain's CDR3 is CATSRPGGGTGSYEQYF. In DNA form, the CDR3 reads TGTGCCACCAGCAGACCCGGGGGGGGGACAGGGTCCTACGAGCAGTACTTC. V gene TRBV15 combines with J gene TRBJ2-7, with TRBD1 as a possible D gene (9 bases). The V end lost 2 bases, the J end lost 1 base, and 18 bases lay between the germline ends. From germline, CDR1 is LNHNV and CDR2 YYDKDF (reference sequence). This CDR3 has 17 amino acids.

In DNA, the CDR3 is TGTGCCAGCTCAAGGACAGGGGTCGGGAACACTGAAGCTTTCTTT. Translated: CASSRTGVGNTEAFF. The rearrangement uses TRBV18 and TRBJ1-1; 9 positions match TRBD1. Germline loops: CDR1 KGHSH, CDR2 LQKENI. This CDR3 comprises 15 residues. Trimming at V came to 5 bases and at J to 1 base, leaving 5 bases not matched to a gene.

This clonotype was observed many times. V is TRBV11-1 and J is TRBJ2-7, with 8 bases identical to TRBD2. The V gene end was trimmed by 5 bases and the J gene end by 3 bases; junction bases not matched to a gene: 18. Germline CDR1 is SGHAT and CDR2 is FQDESV (reference sequence). This CDR3 has 18 amino acids. CDR3: CASSAPWQAGGYGYEQYF. CDR3 DNA: TGTGCCAGCAGCGCCCCCTGGCAGGCGGGGGGCTACGGCTACGAGCAGTACTTC.

This clonotype was detected ten times or more. The CDR3 protein is CAIRDVGAGQGHTEAFF. CDR3 in DNA: TGTGCCATCAGAGACGTGGGTGCGGGACAGGGCCACACTGAAGCTTTCTTT. The V call is TRBV10-3, the J call TRBJ1-1; 9 nucleotides agree with TRBD1. The J segment lost 3 bases and the V segment lost 6 bases, leaving 14 bases of the junction unmatched. Germline CDR1 reads ENHRY; CDR2 reads SYGVKD. This CDR3 has 17 residues.

In regard to this clonotype: With a much larger clone just one base away, this may be a read error. V and J are TRBV20-1 and TRBJ2-2; 12 nucleotides align to TRBD2. The CDR3 covers 16 residues. CDR1 is DFQATT and CDR2 is SNEGSKA in the germline V gene (reference sequence). The CDR3 nucleotides are TGCAGTGCTCGACCTGGGCTAGCGGGGGGGACCGGGGAGCTGTGTTTT. This codes for CSARPGLAGGTGELCF.

At least ten counts were recorded for this clonotype. Compared with germline, one end of the junction differs, possibly owing to a read error. The chain combines TRBV6-1 with TRBJ2-5, with D perhaps matching TRBD1 or TRBD2 (5 bases each). Germline V gene lookup returns CDR1 MNHNS and CDR2 SASEGT. The CDR3 consists of 11 residues. The chain's CDR3 is CASSEGVMLVF. The DNA of the CDR3 is TGTGCCAGCAGTGAGGGGGTGATGTTGGTCTTC.

This rearrangement joins TRBV12-3 or TRBV12-4 to TRBJ2-4, with TRBD2 matching over 15 bases. V lost 5 bases to trimming and J lost 9 bases; unmatched junction nucleotides: 2. CDR3 length: 14 residues. CDR3 protein: CASSPGLAGGIQYF. In DNA, the CDR3 is TGTGCCAGCAGTCCGGGACTAGCGGGGGGCATTCAGTACTTC.

The gene calls are TRBV20-1 and TRBJ1-2, with D hard to call. Trimming cost V 4 bases and J 0 bases, with 12 bases left between them. From germline, CDR1 is DFQATT and CDR2 SNEGSKA (reference sequence). The CDR3 runs to 14 residues. CDR3 coding DNA: TGCAGTGCTACGTCTGAGGCGGCTAACTATGGCTACACCTTC. This sequence encodes CSATSEAANYGYTF.

Remarks on this clonotype: A read error may explain this, as a much larger clone is one base away. The genes are TRBV11-2 and TRBJ2-2; D gene unclear. V was shortened by 8 bases and J by 4 bases, with 11 bases between the two germline ends. The germline V gene encodes CDR1 SGHAT and CDR2 FQNNGV. This CDR3 spans 13 amino acids. The CDR3 here is CASCSHSTGELFF. The CDR3 region has the DNA TGTGCCAGCTGCTCACACAGCACCGGGGAGCTGTTTTTT. Together with reference TRBV11-2 and TRBJ2-2, the CDR3 gives the full variable domain: EAGVAQSPRYKIIEKRQSVAFWCNPISGHATLYWYQQILGQGPKLLIQFQNNGVVDDSQLPKDRFSAERLKGVDSTLKIQPAKLEDSAVYLCASCSHSTGELFFGEGSRLTVL.

This clonotype was picked up a small number of times. The chain has TRBV5-1 and TRBJ1-1; tentatively, D is TRBD1 (6 bases). Germline CDR1 is SGHRS and CDR2 is YFSETQ. This CDR3 contains 19 residues. With 1 base removed from V and 4 bases from J, the gap between germline ends came to 26 bases. This CDR3 reads CASSLKGQGPYSLSTEAFF. CDR3 bases: TGCGCCAGCAGCTTGAAGGGTCAGGGGCCGTACTCTCTCAGCACTGAAGCTTTCTTT.